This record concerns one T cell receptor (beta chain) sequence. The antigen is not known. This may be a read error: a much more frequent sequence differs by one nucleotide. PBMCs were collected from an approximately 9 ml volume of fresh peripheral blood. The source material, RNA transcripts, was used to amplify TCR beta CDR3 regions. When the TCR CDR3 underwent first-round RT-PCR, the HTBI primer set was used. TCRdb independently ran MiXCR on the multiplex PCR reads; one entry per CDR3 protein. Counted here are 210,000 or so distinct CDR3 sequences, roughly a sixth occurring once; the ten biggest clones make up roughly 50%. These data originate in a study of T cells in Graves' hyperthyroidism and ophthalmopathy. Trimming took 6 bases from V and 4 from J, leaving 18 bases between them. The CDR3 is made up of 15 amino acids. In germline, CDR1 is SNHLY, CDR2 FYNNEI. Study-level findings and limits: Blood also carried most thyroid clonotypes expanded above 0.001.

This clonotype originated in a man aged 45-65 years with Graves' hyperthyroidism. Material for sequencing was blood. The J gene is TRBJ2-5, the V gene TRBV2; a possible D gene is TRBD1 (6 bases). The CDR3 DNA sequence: TGTGCCAGCAGCGTCCAGGGGCTTGGGCGAGAGACCCAGTACTTC. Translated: CASSVQGLGRETQYF. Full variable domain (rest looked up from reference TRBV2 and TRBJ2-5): EPEVTQTPSHQVTQMGQEVILRCVPISNHLYFYWYRQILGQKVEFLVSFYNNEISEKSEIFDDQFSVERPDGSNFTLKIRSTKLEDSAMYFCASSVQGLGRETQYFGPGTRLLVL.